The rows below give T cell receptor beta chains drawn from one sample of a study of blood T cells in healthy people across ages. TCRdb called the 5' RACE reads again in MiXCR, with one record for every CDR3 protein. The table lists hundreds of thousands of distinct CDR3 sequences, 48% of them singletons. Input material: blood. The receptors shown here come from a man aged 25-40 years in good health. Both conserved end residues are part of each CDR3. Fields, in order: V gene, J gene, D gene, clone size, CDR3 DNA, CDR3 protein. A D gene is named only where the DNA matches it firmly. Some rows mark clone size as missing; the rest say once, few, many or name a class of expanded clone.

V: TRBV5-1
J: TRBJ2-3
D: .
size: few
DNA: TGCGCCAGCGGCCGACAGGACCCCACAGATACGCAGTATTTT
CDR3: CASGRQDPTDTQYF

V: TRBV4-1
J: TRBJ2-1
D: TRBD1
size: many
DNA: TGCGCCAGCAGCCAAGGACAGGGCCCATACAATGAGCAGTTCTTC
CDR3: CASSQGQGPYNEQFF

V: TRBV4-1
J: TRBJ2-7
D: .
size: .
DNA: TGCGCCAGCAGCCAAGCGTGGAACAGGGCTAGCGTCTACGAGCAGTACTTC
CDR3: CASSQAWNRASVYEQYF

V: TRBV27
J: TRBJ2-7
D: TRBD1
size: .
DNA: TGTGCCAGCAGTTTATCGATTGGGGGACAGGGGCCCCTCGAGCAGTACTTC
CDR3: CASSLSIGGQGPLEQYF

V: TRBV12-3/TRBV12-4
J: TRBJ2-5
D: TRBD1
size: .
DNA: TGTGCCAGCATGACAGGGAACCAAGAGACCCAGTACTTC
CDR3: CASMTGNQETQYF

V: TRBV7-6
J: TRBJ2-1
D: TRBD2
size: few
DNA: TGTGCCAGCAGCTGGCGACTAGCGGGGTATATCGATGAGCAGTTCTTC
CDR3: CASSWRLAGYIDEQFF

V: TRBV7-9
J: TRBJ2-1
D: TRBD1
size: once
DNA: TGTGCCAGCAGCTCCCGGGACAGGGAGAGTGAGCAGTTCTTC
CDR3: CASSSRDRESEQFF

V: TRBV28
J: TRBJ2-7
D: TRBD2
size: many
DNA: TGTGCCAGCACAGAGTCTAGCGGGGGGGGGTACGAGCAGTACTTC
CDR3: CASTESSGGGYEQYF

V: TRBV7-9
J: TRBJ2-1
D: TRBD2
size: .
DNA: TGTGCCAGCAGCTTACGAGATAGCGGGGGAAGGAATGAGCAGTTCTTC
CDR3: CASSLRDSGGRNEQFF

V: TRBV7-9
J: TRBJ1-2
D: .
size: .
DNA: TGTGCCAGCAGCTTTGTGTCTGACCCCGGCCGGAGCTATGGCTACACCTTC
CDR3: CASSFVSDPGRSYGYTF

V: TRBV27
J: TRBJ1-4
D: .
size: few
DNA: TGTGCCAGCAGTGAGGAAAGGGGGAATGAAAAACTGTTTTTT
CDR3: CASSEERGNEKLFF

V: TRBV6-5
J: TRBJ1-2
D: .
size: few
DNA: TGTGCCAGCAGTCCTGACGGGGATACCGGCTACACCTTC
CDR3: CASSPDGDTGYTF

V: TRBV18
J: TRBJ2-5
D: .
size: .
DNA: TGTGCCAGCTCACCCCTTGGAGGGCCCAACAATGAGCAGTACTTC
CDR3: CASSPLGGPNNEQYF

V: TRBV7-3
J: TRBJ2-3
D: .
size: .
DNA: TGTGCCAGCAGCTTAAGGATGGAGGGGGCGGATGATACGCAGTATTTT
CDR3: CASSLRMEGADDTQYF

V: TRBV6-5
J: TRBJ2-5
D: TRBD1
size: .
DNA: TGTGCCAGCAGTTACTCACAGGACAGGGGAAGCGCTCGAGAGACCCAGTACTTC
CDR3: CASSYSQDRGSARETQYF

V: TRBV9
J: TRBJ2-7
D: .
size: .
DNA: TGTGCCAGCAGCGTAGTTTTCATGTTCGGGGGGCCTTCATCTTACGAGCAGTACTTC
CDR3: CASSVVFMFGGPSSYEQYF

V: TRBV4-2
J: TRBJ2-1
D: TRBD2
size: .
DNA: TGTGCCAGCGGCCAAGAAGTACTAGCGGGGGGGGCTAGGGCAAATGAGCAGTTCTTC
CDR3: CASGQEVLAGGARANEQFF

V: TRBV30
J: TRBJ2-1
D: .
size: .
DNA: TGTGCCTGGAGTGTAGGCTTCGATGATGAGCAGTTCTTC
CDR3: CAWSVGFDDEQFF

V: TRBV7-9
J: TRBJ2-7
D: TRBD1
size: .
DNA: TGTGCCAGCAGCTTGGACAGGGAAAATCCATACGAGCAGTACTTC
CDR3: CASSLDRENPYEQYF

V: TRBV6-6
J: TRBJ2-5
D: TRBD2
size: .
DNA: TGTGCCAGCATCCGGGGGGGGCGGTTGGAGACCCAGTACTTC
CDR3: CASIRGGRLETQYF

V: TRBV5-6
J: TRBJ1-2
D: .
size: .
DNA: TGTGCCAGCACCATCCTGGGGGGGGACTATGGCTACACCTTC
CDR3: CASTILGGDYGYTF

V: TRBV5-1
J: TRBJ2-3
D: .
size: .
DNA: TGCGCCAGCAGCTCGTTGCCGGGGAGCACAGATACGCAGTATTTT
CDR3: CASSSLPGSTDTQYF

V: TRBV12-3/TRBV12-4
J: TRBJ2-5
D: .
size: .
DNA: TGTGCCAGCAGCATAGGACCCATGAAAGAGACCCAGTACTTC
CDR3: CASSIGPMKETQYF

V: TRBV6-1
J: TRBJ2-7
D: .
size: .
DNA: TGTGCCAGCAGTGAGCGATTGGGCACCGTAGGCTACGAGCAGTACTTC
CDR3: CASSERLGTVGYEQYF

V: TRBV5-1
J: TRBJ2-7
D: TRBD1
size: .
DNA: TGCGCCAGCAGCTTGGCCCAAGGGGGCCCAACTTCCTACGAGCAGTACTTC
CDR3: CASSLAQGGPTSYEQYF